This TCR beta chain is from a study of CD4+ T cells in melanoma. The method was immunoSEQ multiplex PCR; TCRdb's version includes in-frame clones alone and lacks a portion of them. The repertoire includes approximately 14,000 clones, 68% of them detected once, and over 15% sits in the top ten. This clone was counted a few times. Germline CDR1 reads SGHTA; CDR2 reads FQGTGA. CDR3 length: 15 residues. The V gene lost 5 bases and the J gene lost 0 bases, with 10 bases spanning the gap. The receptor comes from a human donor with melanoma. Sequencing was carried out using cells from a culture (not recorded whether cultured in vitro). The chain joins TRBV7-3 to TRBJ1-4, with D tentatively TRBD1 (6 bases). The CDR3 region is CASSEQGTTNEKLFF. The CDR3 coding sequence is TGTGCCAGCAGCGAACAGGGTACAACTAATGAAAAACTGTTTTTT.